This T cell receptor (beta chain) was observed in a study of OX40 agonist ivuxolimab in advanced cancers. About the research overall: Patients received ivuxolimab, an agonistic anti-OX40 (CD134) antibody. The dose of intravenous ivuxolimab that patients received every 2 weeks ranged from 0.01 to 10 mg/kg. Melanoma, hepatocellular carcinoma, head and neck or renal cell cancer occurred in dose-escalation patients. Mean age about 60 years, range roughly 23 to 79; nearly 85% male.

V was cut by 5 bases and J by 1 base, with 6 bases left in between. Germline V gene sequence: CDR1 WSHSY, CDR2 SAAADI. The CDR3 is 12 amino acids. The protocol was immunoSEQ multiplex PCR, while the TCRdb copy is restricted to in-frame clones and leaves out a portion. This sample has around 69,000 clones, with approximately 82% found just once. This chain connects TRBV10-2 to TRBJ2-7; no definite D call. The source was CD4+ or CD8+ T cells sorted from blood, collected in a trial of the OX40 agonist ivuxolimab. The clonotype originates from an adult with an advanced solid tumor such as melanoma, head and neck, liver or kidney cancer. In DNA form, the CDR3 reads TGCGCCAGCAGTAAACTGTCCTACGAGCAGTACTTC. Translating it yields CASSKLSYEQYF.